These 22 T cell receptor beta chains were sequenced from one sample in a study of CD8+ T cells in alopecia areata. Noted treatment: oral pan-JAK inhibitor, 5-10 mg twice daily. cDNA serving as the sequencing template came from extracted, reverse transcribed RNA. Repertoires were generated with immunoSEQ multiplex PCR, while TCRdb's copy carries only in-frame clones and drops some. The table lists 200,000 to 250,000 clones, around two fifths of them singletons. Specimen: CD4+ T cells sorted from blood, collected between weeks 30 and 35, from a patient treated with tofacitinib. The receptors originated from a human donor with alopecia areata.

This sequence joins TRBV5-1 and TRBJ1-2; a possible D gene is TRBD1 (6 bases). The V gene's germline CDR1 is SGHRS and CDR2 YFSETQ. Trimming removed 0 bases from V and 8 bases from J, with 11 bases in between. This CDR3 has 13 residues. In nucleotides, the CDR3 is TGCGCCAGCAGCTTGGCAGGGGTGGAGGGCTACACCTTC. Protein sequence: CASSLAGVEGYTF.

This clone was found many times. The J gene is TRBJ2-1, the V gene TRBV29-1, with 7 bases identical to TRBD2. The CDR3 length is 13 residues. Germline-derived CDR1 and CDR2 are SQVTM and ANQGSEA. V shed 4 bases and J 9 bases; nucleotides not matched to a gene: 9. The DNA for the CDR3 is TGCAGCGTTGTAGAGGCGGGAGCCGGTGAGCAGTTCTTC. This gives the protein CSVVEAGAGEQFF.

This clone was counted a single time. This sequence joins TRBV11-2 and TRBJ2-5; 10 bases fit TRBD1. CDR3 length: 15 amino acids. CDR1 and CDR2 from the germline V gene are SGHAT and FQNNGV. Unmatched junction bases numbered 8, after V lost 5 bases and J lost 5 bases. This CDR3 reads CASSIDRGLWETQYF. In nucleotides, the CDR3 is TGTGCCAGCAGCATCGACAGGGGGCTGTGGGAGACCCAGTACTTC.

Only a few counts were recorded for this clone. The J gene is TRBJ2-1, the V gene TRBV4-1; 12 bases match TRBD1. Per the germline V gene, CDR1 is MGHRA and CDR2 is YSYEKL. V shed 6 bases and J 6 bases; nucleotides not matched to a gene: 12. The CDR3 runs 17 residues. This CDR3 is CASRGQGAGGGPNEQFF. The CDR3 nucleotides read TGCGCCAGCAGGGGACAGGGGGCCGGGGGGGGCCCCAATGAGCAGTTCTTC.

This clone has just a few counts. The chain has TRBV29-1 and TRBJ2-4, with TRBD1 matching 7 bases. The CDR3 spans 14 residues. V was clipped by 7 bases and J by 1 base; unmatched bases: 7. Germline-derived CDR1 and CDR2 are SQVTM and ANQGSEA. CDR3 amino acids: CSAARGTAKNIQYF. The CDR3 coding sequence is TGCAGCGCCGCCAGGGGGACCGCCAAAAACATTCAGTACTTC. Looking up the rest from reference TRBV29-1 and TRBJ2-4 gives the full variable domain: SAVISQKPSRDICQRGTSLTIQCQVDSQVTMMFWYRQQPGQSLTLIATANQGSEATYESGFVIDKFPISRPNLTFSTLTVSNMSPEDSSIYLCSAARGTAKNIQYFGAGTRLSVL.

V is TRBV2 and J is TRBJ1-2; D unresolved. The CDR3 spans 11 residues. With 1 base removed from V and 12 bases from J, the gap between germline ends came to 9 bases. CDR1 is SNHLY, CDR2 FYNNEI, per germline. The CDR3 sequence: CASSEEVGNTF. As DNA, the CDR3 is TGTGCCAGCAGTGAAGAGGTGGGGAACACCTTC.

This clone was seen repeatedly, ten times or more. This chain connects TRBV9 to TRBJ2-1; weak D call: TRBD1 (6 bases). In germline, CDR1 is SGDLS, CDR2 YYNGEE. The CDR3 consists of 14 residues. V was trimmed by 2 bases and J by 7 bases, leaving 13 bases between them. Here the CDR3 DNA reads TGTGCCAGCAGCGTGACTGGGGGCCCAAATGAGCAGTTCTTC. It encodes CASSVTGGPNEQFF.

V gene TRBV2 combines with J gene TRBJ1-5; TRBD1 is a possible D gene (5 bases). Germline assignment: CDR1 SNHLY and CDR2 FYNNEI. This CDR3 is built from 17 residues. Trimming pared 3 bases from V and 0 bases from J, leaving 15 bases between. The CDR3 sequence is CASSDADSLYSNQPQHF. CDR3 in DNA: TGTGCCAGCAGTGATGCCGACAGCCTCTATAGCAATCAGCCCCAGCATTTT.

The rearrangement uses TRBV9 and TRBJ1-4; 8 positions match TRBD1. The length of the CDR3 is 17 residues. CDR1 SGDLS and CDR2 YYNGEE come from the germline V gene. Trimming took 3 bases from V and 7 from J; bases not matched to a gene: 14. CDR3 amino acids: CASSAPRMTGVGEKLFF. CDR3 nucleotide sequence: TGTGCCAGCAGCGCCCCCCGGATGACAGGGGTGGGTGAAAAACTGTTTTTT.

The rearrangement joins TRBV29-1 to TRBJ2-1, with 11 nucleotides matching TRBD2. The V and J ends lost 3 bases and 12 bases, in that order; junction bases with no gene match: 4. The germline CDR1 and CDR2 sequences are SQVTM and ANQGSEA. This CDR3 spans 12 amino acids. The CDR3 nucleotides are TGCAGCGTTGAGACTAGCGGGACGGCGCAGTTCTTC. The encoded protein is CSVETSGTAQFF.

J is TRBJ2-7 and V is TRBV9; D is perhaps TRBD1 (6 bases). V was shortened by 0 bases and J by 3 bases, with 16 bases between the two germline ends. The CDR3 has 16 residues. The germline V gene encodes CDR1 SGDLS and CDR2 YYNGEE. This chain's CDR3 is CASSVGTDTLLYEQYF. CDR3 nucleotide sequence: TGTGCCAGCAGCGTAGGGACAGACACCTTACTCTACGAGCAGTACTTC.

The chain is built from TRBV6-5 and TRBJ2-1, with 7 positions matching TRBD2. CDR1 MNHEY and CDR2 SVGAGI come from the germline V gene. The V gene end was trimmed by 0 bases and the J gene end by 4 bases; junction bases not matched to a gene: 6. The CDR3 runs to 16 residues. The CDR3 reads CASSYSIQRGYNEQFF. CDR3 bases: TGTGCCAGCAGTTACTCGATTCAGCGGGGTTACAATGAGCAGTTCTTC.

This clone was seen more than once but under ten times. V gene TRBV7-9 combines with J gene TRBJ1-5; TRBD1 is a possible D gene (5 bases). This CDR3 is 15 amino acids long. V was trimmed by 5 bases and J by 1 base, leaving 12 bases between them. Germline V CDR1 and CDR2: SEHNR, FQNEAQ (reference sequence). The CDR3 spells CASSLNQGSNQPQHF. The CDR3 DNA is TGTGCCAGCAGCCTGAACCAGGGAAGCAATCAGCCCCAGCATTTT.

The chain is built from TRBV5-1 and TRBJ2-3; 8 positions agree with TRBD2. After removal of 3 bases from V and 5 bases from J, the junction contained 5 bases not matched to a gene. The germline V gene encodes CDR1 SGHRS and CDR2 YFSETQ. The length of the CDR3 is 14 residues. As DNA, the CDR3 is TGCGCCAGCAGCTCCGCCACTAGCGGAGATACGCAGTATTTT. This sequence encodes CASSSATSGDTQYF.

This clone was found a few times. This chain uses TRBV5-1 with TRBJ2-2; 8 nucleotides line up with TRBD1. Germline V gene data show CDR1 as SGHRS and CDR2 as YFSETQ. The CDR3 covers 15 residues. Trimming took 4 bases from V and 6 from J; bases not matched to a gene: 8. CDR3 sequence: CASSPFPGQAGELFF. The CDR3 DNA is TGCGCCAGCAGCCCCTTCCCGGGACAGGCCGGGGAGCTGTTTTTT.

As concerns this clone: It is unclear where the CDR3 begins or ends on the DNA, so no DNA is shown, and the CDR3 is as TCRdb lists it. V usage is TRBV20-1 and J usage is TRBJ2-1; whether TRBD2, the table's D call, matches the DNA was not checked. The CDR3 is 11 amino acids long, termini counted. Looked up from germline, CDR1 is DFQATT and CDR2 is SNEGSKA (reference sequence). Here the CDR3 reads CSAPVAGGAFF.

V is TRBV6-1 and J is TRBJ1-5; 7 nucleotides agree with TRBD1. The germline CDR1 and CDR2 sequences are MNHNS and SASEGT. V dropped 4 bases and J dropped 5; count of bases not matched to a gene: 8. The CDR3 has 15 amino acids. CDR3 bases: TGTGCCAGCAGTGGAAGGACAGGAGACCATCAGCCCCAGCATTTT. Translated, it gives CASSGRTGDHQPQHF.

As DNA, the CDR3 is TGCGCCAGCAGCTTGCGCTGGACAGGGGAGAACACTGAAGCTTTCTTT. The encoded protein is CASSLRWTGENTEAFF. The chain employs TRBV5-1 and TRBJ1-1; 9 bases align to TRBD1. The CDR3 contains 16 residues. Germline V CDR1 and CDR2: SGHRS, YFSETQ. V lost 1 base to trimming and J lost 1 base; unmatched junction nucleotides: 5.

This rearrangement joins TRBV19 to TRBJ1-1; D perhaps matches TRBD1 (6 bases). Germline V gives CDR1 LNHDA, CDR2 SQIVND (reference sequence). The germline V and J ends were trimmed by 3 bases and 3 bases, with 14 bases remaining between them. This CDR3 is built from 15 residues. Here the CDR3 DNA reads TGTGCCAGTAGTATTTTTGGGGGGCGCGACACTGAAGCTTTCTTT. Encoded protein: CASSIFGGRDTEAFF.

CDR3 sequence (DNA): TGTGCCAGCGTCCGGACCGGGAACACTGAAGCTTTCTTT. This gives the protein CASVRTGNTEAFF. The chain employs TRBV13 and TRBJ1-1; D is unclear. V was cut by 8 bases and J by 1 base, with 11 bases left in between. Germline loops: CDR1 PRHDT, CDR2 FYEKMQ (reference sequence). The CDR3 has 13 residues.

This chain uses TRBV5-4 with TRBJ1-5, with 9 bases fitting TRBD1. The CDR3 contains 15 residues. The J segment lost 4 bases and the V segment lost 4 bases, leaving 6 bases of the junction unmatched. The germline V gene encodes CDR1 SGHNT and CDR2 YYREEE (reference sequence). Written as DNA, the CDR3 is TGTGCCAGCAGCACGGGGACAGGGAGGAATCAGCCCCAGCATTTT. It translates to CASSTGTGRNQPQHF. Full variable domain (rest looked up from reference TRBV5-4 and TRBJ1-5): ETGVTQSPTHLIKTRGQQVTLRCSSQSGHNTVSWYQQALGQGPQFIFQYYREEENGRGNFPPRFSGLQFPNYSSELNVNALELDDSALYLCASSTGTGRNQPQHFGDGTRLSIL.

This chain joins TRBV10-3 and TRBJ2-3, with TRBD1 matching 7 bases. This CDR3 contains 11 residues. Germline lookup yields CDR1 ENHRY and CDR2 SYGVKD. Trimming removed 8 bases from V and 4 bases from J; junction bases left unmatched: 0. The DNA for the CDR3 is TGTGCCATCGGGACAGCAGATACGCAGTATTTT. This sequence encodes CAIGTADTQYF.